This is a list of T cell receptor beta chains from one sample in a study of T-cell reconstitution after alpha-beta-depleted transplantation in children. TCRdb reprocessed the PCR reads via MiXCR and lists one record per CDR3 protein. The sample lists some 290,000 distinct CDR3 sequences; 9.9% were seen once. The source material was PBMCs from the stem cell graft donor, sampled from the stem cell graft. Receptors originate from a human donor who donated a stem cell graft to a child with SCID. Each CDR3 is given with its conserved first and last residue. Fields, in order: clone size, D gene, V gene, J gene, CDR3 protein, CDR3 DNA. The D gene is left open where the match is weak. Clone size, where shown, is once, few, many, or a class for clones that have expanded.

>NA|NA|TRBV6-6|TRBJ1-5
CASSPDGGTQHF
TGTGCCAGCAGTCCCGATGGAGGGACCCAGCATTTT
>many|TRBD1|TRBV12-3/TRBV12-4|TRBJ2-1
CASSLNPGQGTYNEQFF
TGTGCCAGCAGTTTAAACCCGGGACAGGGAACTTACAATGAGCAGTTCTTC
>NA|TRBD1|TRBV5-1|TRBJ2-7
CASAGTAKYEQYF
TGCGCCAGCGCCGGGACAGCGAAATACGAGCAGTACTTC
>few|NA|TRBV18|TRBJ2-1
CASSPPIGGSSNEQFF
TGTGCCAGCTCACCACCGATTGGGGGCTCGTCCAATGAGCAGTTCTTC
>few|NA|TRBV12-5|TRBJ1-1
CASGLTFRNTEAFF
TGTGCTAGTGGTCTGACATTCAGAAACACTGAAGCTTTCTTT
>few|TRBD1|TRBV6-1|TRBJ2-5
CASSTRDRGLEETQYF
TGTGCCAGCAGTACCCGGGACAGGGGTTTGGAAGAGACCCAGTACTTC
>few|NA|TRBV20-1|TRBJ2-7
CSARWGRGGIEQYF
TGCAGTGCTAGATGGGGCAGGGGGGGAATCGAGCAGTACTTC
>few|NA|TRBV7-9|TRBJ1-6
CASSLMASPLHF
TGTGCCAGCAGCCTTATGGCTTCACCCCTCCACTTT
>few|NA|TRBV20-1|TRBJ2-1
CSATRGALEQFF
TGCAGTGCTACTCGCGGGGCCCTTGAGCAGTTCTTC
>few|NA|TRBV12-5|TRBJ1-6
CASGSGNSYNSPLHF
TGTGCTAGTGGTTCGGGAAACTCCTATAATTCACCCCTCCACTTT
>NA|TRBD1|TRBV10-3|TRBJ1-1
CAIKSTGSFAEAFF
TGTGCCATCAAATCGACAGGGAGCTTCGCTGAAGCTTTCTTT
>NA|NA|TRBV7-3|TRBJ2-5
CASSPTPQGKQETQYF
TGTGCCAGCAGCCCTACCCCACAGGGCAAACAAGAGACCCAGTACTTC
>few|TRBD2|TRBV20-1|TRBJ2-7
CSAREGGLAYEQYF
TGCAGTGCTAGAGAGGGGGGACTAGCCTACGAGCAGTACTTC
>NA|NA|TRBV12-3/TRBV12-4|TRBJ2-3
CASSSLEGGLNTQYF
TGTGCCAGCAGTTCGCTCGAGGGGGGGCTAAATACGCAGTATTTT
>NA|TRBD1|TRBV6-5|TRBJ2-7
CASGQGSYEQYF
TGTGCCAGTGGACAGGGTTCCTACGAGCAGTACTTC
>many|NA|TRBV7-3|TRBJ2-3
CASSLGGTGTDTQYF
TGTGCCAGCAGCTTAGGGGGGACTGGCACAGATACGCAGTATTTT
>few|NA|TRBV5-6|TRBJ2-5
CASSLRTFEGTQYF
TGTGCCAGCAGCTTAAGAACTTTTGAGGGGACCCAGTACTTC
>NA|TRBD1|TRBV10-2|TRBJ1-2
CASSRQGSPSLDGYTF
TGCGCCAGCAGCCGACAGGGAAGTCCCTCTTTGGATGGCTACACCTTC
>many|NA|TRBV4-1|TRBJ2-2
CASSQEAGSLTGELFF
TGCGCCAGCAGCCAAGAGGCAGGGTCTCTCACCGGGGAGCTGTTTTTT
>NA|NA|TRBV29-1|TRBJ2-5
CSVYYRQEETQYF
TGCAGCGTTTACTACCGACAGGAAGAGACCCAGTACTTC
>many|NA|TRBV11-1|TRBJ1-2
CASSPTALQAYGYTF
TGTGCCAGCAGCCCGACAGCACTACAGGCTTATGGCTACACCTTC
>NA|NA|TRBV12-3/TRBV12-4|TRBJ2-7
CASSLAHSGYVSYEQYF
TGTGCCAGCAGTTTAGCGCATTCAGGGTATGTTTCCTACGAGCAGTACTTC
>NA|NA|TRBV7-9|TRBJ1-1
CASSATGLRILTEAFF
TGTGCCAGCAGCGCAACCGGGCTCCGGATACTCACTGAAGCTTTCTTT
>few|TRBD2|TRBV6-1|TRBJ2-5
CAAGRGGTQETQYF
TGTGCCGCGGGTCGCGGGGGAACCCAAGAGACCCAGTACTTC
>few|TRBD2|TRBV29-1|TRBJ2-7
CSVKGGVGSYEQYF
TGCAGCGTCAAGGGAGGGGTCGGATCCTACGAGCAGTACTTC
>few|NA|TRBV5-1|TRBJ1-4
CASSSTVSDGEKLFF
TGCGCCAGCAGCTCGACCGTGAGCGACGGTGAAAAACTGTTTTTT
>NA|NA|TRBV12-3/TRBV12-4|TRBJ2-3
CASTAGDTQYF
TGTGCCAGCACCGCAGGGGATACGCAGTATTTT
>NA|NA|TRBV12-3/TRBV12-4|TRBJ2-7
CASSQTFVGEQYF
TGTGCCAGCAGCCAAACCTTTGTCGGCGAGCAGTACTTC
>NA|NA|TRBV25-1|TRBJ2-1
CVSSADRGLWLAGLSGEQFF
TGTGTCAGCAGTGCTGACAGGGGGCTCTGGCTAGCGGGGTTGAGTGGTGAGCAGTTCTTC
>NA|NA|TRBV6-2/TRBV6-3|TRBJ2-1
CASRKGGWNEQFF
TGTGCCAGCCGAAAGGGGGGGTGGAATGAGCAGTTCTTC
>few|TRBD2|TRBV20-1|TRBJ2-3
CSARVLAGATDTQYF
TGCAGTGCTAGAGTACTAGCGGGGGCGACAGATACGCAGTATTTT
>NA|TRBD2|TRBV11-1|TRBJ2-2
CASSKPPGLAGENTGELFF
TGTGCCAGCAGCAAGCCCCCGGGGCTAGCGGGGGAGAACACCGGGGAGCTGTTTTTT
>NA|NA|TRBV11-2|TRBJ1-5
CANSLDINQPQHF
TGTGCCAACAGTTTAGATATCAATCAGCCCCAGCATTTT
>few|NA|TRBV29-1|TRBJ2-7
CSVQGSHEQYF
TGCAGCGTTCAGGGAAGTCACGAGCAGTACTTC
>NA|NA|TRBV13|TRBJ2-7
CASSSTDRSYEQYF
TGTGCCAGCAGCTCAACCGACAGATCCTACGAGCAGTACTTC
>few|NA|TRBV4-1|TRBJ2-7
CASSQDPRGAGASYEQYF
TGCGCCAGCAGCCAAGATCCCCGAGGGGCGGGTGCATCCTACGAGCAGTACTTC
>few|NA|TRBV19|TRBJ2-5
CASRAPGSETQYF
TGTGCCAGTAGGGCCCCAGGGAGCGAGACCCAGTACTTC